This T cell receptor (beta chain) was observed in a study of cytomegalovirus exposure and HLA in healthy donors. This clone occurred a few times. Its specificity is not known. Findings and limits, study-wide: Many donors shared some public TCRs, even though most TCR sequences were rare.

In the PCR, 60 Vbeta and 13 Jbeta primers were used. Produced via immunoSEQ multiplex PCR; TCRdb's table is partial and in-frame only. Found here are 140,000 to 150,000 clones, more than 7.5% of them singletons; the top ten hold 1.8%. The sample comprised PBMCs. The sequence came from a man aged 50 to 59 in good health and CMV-seronegative.

For the CDR3, the DNA is TGTGCCAGCAGTGTTGGGCGACAGATCTATGGCTACACCTTC. This gives the protein CASSVGRQIYGYTF. The V and J genes are TRBV2 and TRBJ1-2; TRBD1 might be the D (5 bases). V dropped 4 bases and J dropped 4 bases, with 13 bases sitting between them. The CDR3 spans 14 residues. Germline V lookup: CDR1 SNHLY, CDR2 FYNNEI.